This T cell receptor beta chain was documented in a study of shared clonotypes between healthy human individuals. Study-level findings and limits: There were few donors, and this limited the genetic and exposure-history diversity represented. Unshared clonotypes carried lower generation probabilities than those common to all four donors.

Several immunoSEQ plates held equal portions of the genomic DNA taken from each subset. Some clones are missing from TCRdb's copy, which holds only in-frame ones; the method was immunoSEQ multiplex PCR. The repertoire holds a few hundred thousand clones, with over 70% as singletons. Comments on this clone: The antigen remains unidentified.

V lost 5 bases to trimming and J lost 7 bases, with 9 bases between them. The germline V gene encodes CDR1 SGHTA and CDR2 FQGNSA. CDR3 length equals 11 residues. This TCR derives from a young man in good health. The sample was memory CD4+ T cells sorted from blood. Subset meaning: CD45RA-negative fraction. The rearrangement links TRBV7-2 to TRBJ2-7; a possible D gene is TRBD2 (5 bases). For the CDR3, the DNA is TGTGCCAGCAGCAATAGCGTTGAGCAGTACTTC. Its protein is CASSNSVEQYF.